The present entry profiles one T cell receptor (beta chain) with its context. The sample belongs to a study of blood T cell repertoires in COVID-19. The CDR3 extends over 15 amino acids. V lost 0 bases, J lost 5 bases, and 5 bases stayed unmatched. Looked up from germline, CDR1 is SGHKS and CDR2 is YYEKEE (reference sequence). Only in-frame clones appear in the TCRdb table, and some are missing; sequencing was by immunoSEQ multiplex PCR. The profile shows more than 50,000 clones, roughly 87% of them singletons. Sequencing input: peripheral blood. The J gene is TRBJ1-5, the V gene TRBV5-5, with 7 bases lining up with TRBD1. The receptor comes from a woman aged 55-70 years with acute or convalescent COVID-19. CDR3 in DNA: TGTGCCAGCAGCTTGGTGGGGCAGGGGGATCAGCCCCAGCATTTT. Its protein product is CASSLVGQGDQPQHF.